This is a list of T cell receptor beta chains from one sample in a study of cytomegalovirus exposure and HLA in healthy donors. The table came from immunoSEQ multiplex PCR; TCRdb's copy has only in-frame clones and leaves some out. Among 43,000 or so clones, about 90% were seen once, and the ten largest hold approximately 5.4%. The sequencing sample was made of PBMCs. Source of these receptors: a man younger than 30 in good health and CMV-seronegative. Both conserved end residues are part of each CDR3. Each record gives: J gene, clone size, D gene, V gene, CDR3 protein, CDR3 DNA. A D gene is named only where the DNA matches it firmly. Clone size appears in some rows only: once, few, many, or a class for an expanded clone.

TRBJ1-2	.	.	TRBV5-6	CASSYDIGYGYTF	TGTGCCAGCAGCTACGACATCGGCTATGGCTACACCTTC
TRBJ1-2	.	TRBD1	TRBV29-1	CSVETGDGYTF	TGCAGCGTTGAAACAGGGGATGGCTACACCTTC
TRBJ1-1	once	.	TRBV27	CASSLLPPGGEAFF	TGTGCCAGCAGTTTACTTCCCCCGGGGGGTGAAGCTTTCTTT
TRBJ1-2	.	.	TRBV6-6	CASSYDGHYGYTF	TGTGCCAGCAGTTATGATGGGCACTATGGCTACACCTTC
TRBJ1-6	.	.	TRBV11-3	CAGGGRPGSPLHF	TGTGCCGGGGGGGGGAGACCAGGCTCACCCCTCCACTTT
TRBJ1-1	.	.	TRBV7-2	CALSTGDTEAFF	TGTGCCCTATCGACGGGGGATACTGAAGCTTTCTTT
TRBJ2-6	.	.	TRBV5-1	CASSLGAIVEANVLTF	TGCGCCAGCAGCTTGGGGGCAATAGTGGAGGCCAACGTCCTGACTTTC
TRBJ2-3	.	.	TRBV7-2	CASSLSRNPTDTQYF	TGTGCCAGCAGCTTATCGCGTAACCCCACAGATACGCAGTATTTT
TRBJ1-3	.	.	TRBV9	CASSVARDNGNTIYF	TGTGCCAGCAGCGTCGCCCGGGACAACGGAAACACCATATATTTT
TRBJ2-7	.	TRBD2	TRBV13	CASSWTSGSYEQYF	TGTGCCAGCAGCTGGACTAGCGGCTCCTACGAGCAGTACTTC
TRBJ2-2	.	.	TRBV18	CASSPQTVGDTGELFF	TGTGCCAGCTCACCACAAACGGTCGGGGACACCGGGGAGCTGTTTTTT
TRBJ2-3	.	.	TRBV5-1	CASSFSQVADTQYF	TGCGCCAGCAGCTTTTCACAGGTCGCAGATACGCAGTATTTT
TRBJ2-1	.	.	TRBV9	CASSVVSTNTYNEQFF	TGTGCCAGCAGCGTAGTTAGTACGAATACCTACAATGAGCAGTTCTTC
TRBJ1-5	.	TRBD1	TRBV19	CATNGRGPGVAQPQHF	TGTGCCACGAACGGGAGGGGGCCAGGGGTTGCTCAGCCCCAGCATTTT
TRBJ2-6	.	TRBD2	TRBV7-3	CASSLRGTTNSGANVLTF	TGTGCCAGCAGCTTGCGAGGGACTACGAACTCTGGGGCCAACGTCCTGACTTTC
TRBJ1-1	.	.	TRBV6-1	CASTTTKNTEAFF	TGTGCCAGCACCACGACAAAGAACACTGAAGCTTTCTTT
TRBJ2-5	.	.	TRBV6-1	CASSEQQGGETQYF	TGTGCCAGCAGTGAGCAACAGGGTGGCGAGACCCAGTACTTC
TRBJ1-2	.	.	TRBV13	CASTNSGGYGYTF	TGTGCCAGCACGAACTCGGGGGGCTATGGCTACACCTTC
TRBJ1-2	.	TRBD1	TRBV2	CASTKTGAEAGYTF	TGTGCCAGCACCAAGACAGGGGCCGAGGCTGGCTACACCTTC
TRBJ2-5	.	TRBD2	TRBV7-2	CASSSRTSGIPMAETQYF	TGTGCCAGCAGCTCGAGGACTAGCGGGATCCCGATGGCGGAGACCCAGTACTTC
TRBJ2-1	.	TRBD2	TRBV4-1	CASSLHSGLAGGLQFF	TGCGCCAGCAGCCTGCACTCGGGACTAGCGGGAGGGCTGCAGTTCTTC
TRBJ2-5	.	.	TRBV7-8	CASSYDTSYQETQYF	TGTGCCAGCAGCTACGACACCTCGTACCAAGAGACCCAGTACTTC
TRBJ2-6	.	.	TRBV4-2	CASSQERGAGANVLTF	TGTGCCAGCAGCCAAGAAAGGGGTGCTGGGGCCAACGTCCTGACTTTC
TRBJ2-3	.	TRBD2	TRBV29-1	CSAKTSGTDTQYF	TGCAGCGCCAAGACTAGCGGCACAGATACGCAGTATTTT